This entry lists 20 T cell receptor beta chains sequenced from one sample in a study of beta chain features in type 1 diabetes. Study conclusions and caveats: In every one of the four CD4+ subsets, TCRB CDR3s were moderately but significantly shorter in Type 1 diabetes patients.

The investigators reverse transcribed all of the isolated RNA, so they sequenced expressed TCRB transcripts. Profiled with immunoSEQ multiplex PCR; TCRdb holds only in-frame clones, not every one. This sample has around 690,000 clones, with about an eighth found just once. The antigens these receptors bind are not known. Sequencing used naive CD4+ T cells from blood. The source is a man aged 30 to 45 with type 1 diabetes.

The chain joins TRBV28 to TRBJ1-6; D gene unclear. Germline values: CDR1 MDHEN, CDR2 SYDVKM. Trimming cost V 7 bases and J 8 bases, with 21 bases left between them. This CDR3 spans 16 amino acids. The CDR3 DNA reads TGTGCCAGCAAACCTTTGGCCCCAAAGACGGATTCACCCCTCCACTTT. Translated, it gives CASKPLAPKTDSPLHF.

This clone was seen a few times. The chain carries TRBV11-2 and TRBJ2-2, with TRBD1 matching over 9 bases. This CDR3 is built from 14 residues. V lost 8 bases to trimming and J lost 7 bases; unmatched junction nucleotides: 8. Germline CDR1 reads SGHAT; CDR2 reads FQNNGV. CDR3 region: CASGTGGRSGELFF. In DNA, the CDR3 is TGTGCCAGCGGCACAGGGGGCCGGAGCGGGGAGCTGTTTTTT. The variable domain in full, with the rest retrieved from reference TRBV11-2 and TRBJ2-2, is EAGVAQSPRYKIIEKRQSVAFWCNPISGHATLYWYQQILGQGPKLLIQFQNNGVVDDSQLPKDRFSAERLKGVDSTLKIQPAKLEDSAVYLCASGTGGRSGELFFGEGSRLTVL.

The chain uses TRBV5-6 and TRBJ2-7; possible D gene TRBD2, 6 bases. The CDR3 totals 15 residues. Per the germline V gene, CDR1 is SGHDT and CDR2 is YYEEEE. Trimming removed 3 bases at V and 7 bases at J, with 20 bases between. The CDR3, as DNA: TGTGCCAGCAGCTCCCTAGGCGGGGAAAGAAGTGAGCAGTACTTC. Translation gives CASSSLGGERSEQYF.

The rearrangement joins TRBV6-1 to TRBJ2-1; 8 bases are a match to TRBD2. CDR3 length: 15 residues. Germline CDR1 and CDR2: MNHNS and SASEGT. Losses at the gene ends were 7 bases for V and 7 bases for J; bases not matched to a gene: 12. The CDR3 nucleotides read TGTGCCAGCACCCGAGGGCTAGCGGGCGGAAATGAGCAGTTCTTC. Translating it yields CASTRGLAGGNEQFF.

This clone was counted between two and nine times. J is TRBJ2-5 and V is TRBV7-2; perhaps TRBD1 as D (6 bases). Trimming left V 5 bases short and J 0 bases short, with 10 bases between. Germline V gene data show CDR1 as SGHTA and CDR2 as FQGNSA. The CDR3 has 14 residues. The CDR3 protein is CASSIWDNQETQYF. The CDR3 nucleotides read TGTGCCAGCAGCATATGGGACAACCAAGAGACCCAGTACTTC.

CDR3: CASRDVGLGGQETQYF. CDR3 coding DNA: TGTGCCAGTCGAGATGTAGGGCTTGGGGGCCAAGAGACCCAGTACTTC. This chain uses TRBV19 with TRBJ2-5; D possibly matches TRBD1 or TRBD2 (5 bases each). Trimming removed 8 bases at V and 1 base at J, with 20 bases between. Germline assignment: CDR1 LNHDA and CDR2 SQIVND (reference sequence). This CDR3 is built from 16 residues.

The chain recombines TRBV2 with TRBJ1-4; 9 positions agree with TRBD1. With V trimmed by 4 bases and J by 11 bases, 5 bases remained unmatched. This CDR3 contains 13 residues. Germline CDR1 and CDR2: SNHLY and FYNNEI. CDR3 protein: CASSVTGGVKLFF. As DNA, the CDR3 is TGTGCCAGCAGTGTGACAGGGGGAGTCAAACTGTTTTTT.

This clone occurred a few times. V usage is TRBV6-5 and J usage is TRBJ1-2, with D uncertain. Germline lookup yields CDR1 MNHEY and CDR2 SVGAGI. The ends were cut back, 6 bases at V and 1 base at J, with 9 bases in the middle. The CDR3 runs 13 residues. CDR3 sequence (DNA): TGTGCCAGCAGCCCTTCGGGTAACTATGGCTACACCTTC. Its translation: CASSPSGNYGYTF.

This clone was seen a few times. The gene calls are TRBV29-1 and TRBJ1-2; D is uncertain. CDR3 length: 15 amino acids. The germline CDR1 and CDR2 sequences are SQVTM and ANQGSEA. V was cut by 6 bases and J by 2 bases, with 19 bases left in between. The CDR3 sequence: CSVTFILGKNYGYTF. CDR3 nucleotides: TGCAGCGTGACCTTTATCCTCGGAAAAAACTATGGCTACACCTTC.

This clone was counted only a few times. The V call is TRBV15, the J call TRBJ2-1; no reliable D call. The V end lost 1 base, the J end lost 0 bases, and 19 bases lay between the germline ends. CDR3 length: 19 amino acids. CDR1 and CDR2 (germline): LNHNV, YYDKDF (reference sequence). This chain's CDR3 is CATSRVRPLPPNSYNEQFF. For the CDR3, the DNA is TGTGCCACCAGCAGAGTACGGCCTCTTCCCCCGAACTCCTACAATGAGCAGTTCTTC. The whole variable domain, remainder taken from reference TRBV15 and TRBJ2-1, is DAMVIQNPRYQVTQFGKPVTLSCSQTLNHNVMYWYQQKSSQAPKLLFHYYDKDFNNEADTPDNFQSRRPNTSFCFLDIRSPGLGDTAMYLCATSRVRPLPPNSYNEQFFGPGTRLTVL.

This clone showed up many times. Different DNA sequences within this sample yield the same CDR3. CDR3 bases: TGTGCCAGCAGCCCCGACGGGCACCAGCCCCAGCATTTT. This codes for CASSPDGHQPQHF. The rearrangement uses TRBV7-9 and TRBJ1-5; D is undetermined. Trimming removed 5 bases at V and 7 bases at J, with 12 bases between. The CDR3 loop spans 13 amino acids. From germline, CDR1 is SEHNR and CDR2 FQNEAQ (reference sequence).

V usage is TRBV5-1 and J usage is TRBJ2-5; 10 nucleotides match TRBD1. V lost 1 base and J lost 4; bases outside the gene matches: 7. The CDR3 extends over 16 amino acids. Germline V CDR1 and CDR2: SGHRS, YFSETQ. CDR3 DNA: TGCGCCAGCAGCTTGAATGGACAGGGGGTCCCAGAGACCCAGTACTTC. Translation gives CASSLNGQGVPETQYF.

This clone was counted only a few times. The gene calls are TRBV12-5 and TRBJ2-7; D is perhaps TRBD1 or TRBD2 (6 bases each). Trimming shortened V by 7 bases and J by 6 bases, and 13 bases separated the two germline ends. CDR1 and CDR2 (germline): LGHNT, FRNRAP. The CDR3 consists of 12 residues. For the CDR3, the DNA is TGTGCTAGTGCCGGGGGCCGGGGCGAGCAGTACTTC. Encoded protein: CASAGGRGEQYF.

This chain joins TRBV10-3 and TRBJ2-1; D perhaps matches TRBD2 (5 bases). CDR1 is ENHRY, CDR2 SYGVKD, per germline. The CDR3 totals 14 residues. V was shortened by 0 bases and J by 8 bases, with 11 bases between the two germline ends. CDR3 residues: CAISESTLGDEQFF. The CDR3 bases are TGTGCCATCAGTGAGTCTACCCTGGGAGATGAGCAGTTCTTC.

This clone was observed a few times. The J gene is TRBJ1-2, the V gene TRBV2; D might be TRBD1 (5 bases). The V end lost 7 bases, the J end lost 7 bases, and 13 bases lay between the germline ends. This CDR3 comprises 12 residues. The germline V gene encodes CDR1 SNHLY and CDR2 FYNNEI. The CDR3 reads CASTNQGSGYTF. The DNA for the CDR3 is TGTGCCAGCACAAACCAGGGCTCTGGCTACACCTTC.

This chain connects TRBV5-1 to TRBJ2-6; 8 positions agree with TRBD1. The CDR3 spans 17 residues. Germline CDR1 and CDR2: SGHRS and YFSETQ. With V trimmed by 4 bases and J by 3 bases, 9 bases remained unmatched. CDR3 protein: CASSPPGGAFGANVLTF. CDR3 in DNA: TGCGCCAGCAGCCCTCCAGGGGGCGCCTTTGGGGCCAACGTCCTGACTTTC.

This chain joins TRBV19 and TRBJ2-5, with TRBD2 identical over 13 bases. CDR1 is LNHDA, CDR2 SQIVND, per germline (reference sequence). V lost 8 bases, J lost 5 bases, and 5 bases stayed unmatched. The CDR3 consists of 14 residues. In DNA, the CDR3 is TGTGCCAGTGTCGGACTAGCGGGGGAGGAGACCCAGTACTTC. Protein: CASVGLAGEETQYF.

The rearrangement links TRBV2 to TRBJ2-5, with a weak D call TRBD1 (6 bases). Trimming removed 7 bases at V and 2 bases at J, with 14 bases between. This CDR3 has 14 residues. Per germline, CDR1 SNHLY and CDR2 FYNNEI. CDR3 coding DNA: TGTGCCAGCACGGAACAGGGCGGACAAGAGACCCAGTACTTC. This codes for CASTEQGGQETQYF.

CDR3 region: CASGPKSDRGEAFF. The CDR3 coding sequence is TGTGCCAGCGGGCCCAAATCGGACAGGGGGGAAGCTTTCTTT. The rearrangement links TRBV27 to TRBJ1-1; 10 bases map to TRBD1. CDR1 is MNHEY and CDR2 is SMNVEV in the germline V gene (reference sequence). Trimming cost V 8 bases and J 8 bases; bases outside gene matches: 11. The CDR3 is 14 amino acids.

The genes are TRBV15 and TRBJ2-4; D gene ambiguous. V lost 0 bases to trimming and J lost 7 bases, with 10 bases between them. CDR3 length: 14 residues. Per germline, CDR1 LNHNV and CDR2 YYDKDF (reference sequence). The CDR3 loop reads CATSRESPYNIQYF. DNA for the CDR3: TGTGCCACCAGCAGAGAATCGCCTTACAACATTCAGTACTTC. The full variable domain, with the rest looked up from reference TRBV15 and TRBJ2-4, is DAMVIQNPRYQVTQFGKPVTLSCSQTLNHNVMYWYQQKSSQAPKLLFHYYDKDFNNEADTPDNFQSRRPNTSFCFLDIRSPGLGDTAMYLCATSRESPYNIQYFGAGTRLSVL.